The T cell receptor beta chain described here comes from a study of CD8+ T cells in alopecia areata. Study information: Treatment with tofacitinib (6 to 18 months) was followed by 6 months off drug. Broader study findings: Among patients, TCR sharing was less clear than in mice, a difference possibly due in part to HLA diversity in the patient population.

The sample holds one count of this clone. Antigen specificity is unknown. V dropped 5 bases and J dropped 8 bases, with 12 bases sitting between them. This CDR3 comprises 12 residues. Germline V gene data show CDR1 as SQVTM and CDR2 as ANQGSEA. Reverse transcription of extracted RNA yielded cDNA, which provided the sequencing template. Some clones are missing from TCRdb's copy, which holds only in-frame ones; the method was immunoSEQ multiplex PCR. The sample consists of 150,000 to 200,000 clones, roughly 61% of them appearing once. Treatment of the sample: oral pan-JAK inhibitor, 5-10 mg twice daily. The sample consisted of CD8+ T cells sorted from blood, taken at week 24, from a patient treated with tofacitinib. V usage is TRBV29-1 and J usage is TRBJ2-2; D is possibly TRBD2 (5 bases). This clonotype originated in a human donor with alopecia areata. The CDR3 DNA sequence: TGCAGCGTTCCCTGGACTGGAGGGGAGCTGTTTTTT. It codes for CSVPWTGGELFF.